Presented here are 17 T cell receptor beta chains from one specimen sequenced in a study of cytomegalovirus exposure and HLA in healthy donors (dated by TCRdb to 2015 to 2018). Library creation used the immunoSEQ multiplex PCR assay. For the multiplex PCR, a mixture combining 60 forward primers for TCR Vbeta segments and 13 reverse primers for TCR Jbeta segments was used. The immuneACCESS repertoire file appears here via TCRdb, limited to in-frame rearrangements. These files lack a portion of the clones; in checked studies, under half of the deficit traces to unresolved V genes, and the cause of the others is not known. The table for this sample lists about 140,000 clones; around four fifths of them were counted only once. The ten largest make up roughly 1.9% of the sample. The sequencing input was PBMCs. The receptors derive from a woman in her forties in good health and CMV-seronegative.

CDR3 sequence reads: CASSSLTTGNTEAFF. CDR3 DNA: TGTGCCAGCAGCAGCCTTACAACGGGGAACACTGAAGCTTTCTTT. The rearrangement links TRBV5-4 to TRBJ1-1; no definite D call. The CDR3 runs 15 residues. V lost 4 bases and J lost 1, with 14 bases in between. CDR1 and CDR2 (germline): SGHNT, YYREEE (reference sequence).

This clone was detected once. V and J are TRBV11-3 and TRBJ2-7, with 15 bases aligning to TRBD2. Germline V lookup: CDR1 SGHNT, CDR2 YENEEA. V was pared by 1 base and J by 5 bases, with 12 bases of the junction left unmatched. The CDR3 sequence is 19 residues long. CDR3 region: CASSLVTGKGLAGGNEQYF. The CDR3 DNA follows: TGTGCCAGCAGCTTAGTAACGGGTAAGGGACTAGCGGGAGGCAACGAGCAGTACTTC.

The CDR3: CASSLRLGGTNEKLFF. The CDR3 bases are TGTGCCAGCAGTTTGCGTCTCGGGGGAACTAATGAAAAACTGTTTTTT. The chain couples TRBV28 to TRBJ1-4, with D perhaps TRBD1 (5 bases). CDR3 length: 16 amino acids. The V end lost 3 bases, the J end lost 1 base, and 12 bases lay between the germline ends. Germline values: CDR1 MDHEN, CDR2 SYDVKM. Full variable domain (remainder filled in from reference TRBV28 and TRBJ1-4): DVKVTQSSRYLVKRTGEKVFLECVQDMDHENMFWYRQDPGLGLRLIYFSYDVKMKEKGDIPEGYSVSREKKERFSLILESASTNQTSMYLCASSLRLGGTNEKLFFGSGTQLSVL.

V and J are TRBV19 and TRBJ2-6; D is ambiguous. This CDR3 region has 13 residues. The V gene's germline CDR1 is LNHDA and CDR2 SQIVND (reference sequence). V lost 10 bases and J 2 bases, leaving 9 bases between the germline ends. The CDR3 loop reads CATQIAGANVLTF. The CDR3 coding sequence is TGTGCCACCCAGATCGCTGGGGCCAACGTCCTGACTTTC.

V usage is TRBV7-2 and J usage is TRBJ2-3, with 9 bases lining up with TRBD2. Germline trimming cut 6 bases from V and 4 bases from J; bases unmatched to any gene: 8. This CDR3 region has 15 residues. Germline V lookup: CDR1 SGHTA, CDR2 FQGNSA. Here the CDR3 DNA reads TGTGCCAGCAGGAGTAGCGGGAGCAGCGCAGATACGCAGTATTTT. Translated: CASRSSGSSADTQYF. The whole variable domain, remainder taken from reference TRBV7-2 and TRBJ2-3, is GAGVSQSPSNKVTEKGKDVELRCDPISGHTALYWYRQSLGQGLEFLIYFQGNSAPDKSGLPSDRFSAERTGGSVSTLTIQRTQQEDSAVYLCASRSSGSSADTQYFGPGTRLTVL.

This chain connects TRBV28 to TRBJ1-2, with TRBD1 matching over 7 bases. In germline, CDR1 is MDHEN, CDR2 SYDVKM. This CDR3 region has 13 residues. J gave up 8 bases and V 3 bases, and 6 bases lay outside the gene matches. Written as DNA, the CDR3 is TGTGCCAGCAGTTTGAGTCAGGGGGTAGGCTACACCTTC. It translates to CASSLSQGVGYTF.

The V call is TRBV18, the J call TRBJ2-7; 7 nucleotides match TRBD1. The CDR3 is made up of 15 amino acids. The V gene's germline CDR1 is KGHSH and CDR2 LQKENI. V was clipped by 3 bases and J by 0 bases; unmatched bases: 5. Here the CDR3 DNA reads TGTGCCAGCTCACCCCGGGACAGCAGCTCCTACGAGCAGTACTTC. Amino acids: CASSPRDSSSYEQYF.

The J gene is TRBJ1-2, the V gene TRBV27, with a possible D match to TRBD1 (6 bases). The V gene lost 2 bases and the J gene lost 5 bases, with 15 bases spanning the gap. CDR3 length: 15 residues. Germline CDR1 and CDR2: MNHEY and SMNVEV (reference sequence). This CDR3 is CASSLKTTGAYGYTF. CDR3 sequence (DNA): TGTGCCAGCAGTTTAAAAACGACAGGAGCTTATGGCTACACCTTC.

The chain carries TRBV5-6 and TRBJ1-1; D is uncertain. V was cut by 0 bases and J by 1 base, with 7 bases left in between. This CDR3 contains 14 residues. Looked up from germline, CDR1 is SGHDT and CDR2 is YYEEEE. The CDR3 sequence: CASSLDSTNTEAFF. The CDR3 nucleotides read TGTGCCAGCAGCTTGGACAGTACGAACACTGAAGCTTTCTTT.

This chain connects TRBV28 to TRBJ2-1, with D perhaps matching TRBD1 (6 bases). Germline V lookup: CDR1 MDHEN, CDR2 SYDVKM. Trimming took off 9 bases at V and 0 bases at J, with 18 bases between the two ends. This CDR3 has 16 amino acids. CDR3 residues: CASEPSRGTSYNEQFF. Written as DNA, the CDR3 is TGTGCCAGTGAGCCTTCCAGGGGAACCTCCTACAATGAGCAGTTCTTC.

In its sample, this clone was seen once. The chain uses TRBV18 and TRBJ2-1, with 13 positions matching TRBD2. V shed 0 bases and J 0 bases; nucleotides not matched to a gene: 2. CDR3 length equals 18 residues. Germline V gene sequence: CDR1 KGHSH, CDR2 LQKENI. CDR3 nucleotide sequence: TGTGCCAGCTCACCACCGGGACTAGCGGGGAGCTCCTACAATGAGCAGTTCTTC. Its translation is CASSPPGLAGSSYNEQFF.

Here the CDR3 reads CASSLIDNEQFF. The CDR3 DNA is TGTGCCAGCAGCTTAATCGACAATGAGCAGTTCTTC. J is TRBJ2-1 and V is TRBV5-4; D is ambiguous. V lost 2 bases and J lost 5, with 5 bases in between. The CDR3 spans 12 residues. CDR1 is SGHNT, CDR2 YYREEE, per germline (reference sequence).

The chain carries TRBV7-2 and TRBJ1-1; weak D call: TRBD1 (5 bases). This CDR3 is built from 15 residues. The V gene's germline CDR1 is SGHTA and CDR2 FQGNSA. Between the trimmed V and J ends, which lost 2 bases and 1 base, there was a span of 11 bases. CDR3: CASSLQGPPNTEAFF. In DNA, the CDR3 is TGTGCCAGCAGCTTACAGGGTCCCCCGAACACTGAAGCTTTCTTT.

CDR3 amino acids: CASSLVGNTYNEQFF. The DNA of the CDR3 is TGCGCCAGCAGCTTGGTCGGGAACACCTACAATGAGCAGTTCTTC. V gene TRBV5-1 combines with J gene TRBJ2-1; weak D call: TRBD2 (5 bases). Germline lookup yields CDR1 SGHRS and CDR2 YFSETQ. With 0 bases removed from V and 2 bases from J, the gap between germline ends came to 9 bases. The CDR3 loop spans 15 amino acids. The complete variable domain, with remaining parts taken from reference TRBV5-1 and TRBJ2-1, reads KAGVTQTPRYLIKTRGQQVTLSCSPISGHRSVSWYQQTPGQGLQFLFEYFSETQRNKGNFPGRFSGRQFSNSRSEMNVSTLELGDSALYLCASSLVGNTYNEQFFGPGTRLTVL.

The gene calls are TRBV6-5 and TRBJ2-1; a weak D match, TRBD1 (5 bases). The CDR3 extends over 16 amino acids. V dropped 2 bases and J dropped 2 bases, with 13 bases sitting between them. CDR1 is MNHEY, CDR2 SVGAGI, per germline. CDR3 loop: CASSYPDRTPYNEQFF. CDR3 DNA sequence: TGTGCCAGCAGTTACCCTGACAGAACCCCCTACAATGAGCAGTTCTTC.

The chain couples TRBV30 to TRBJ2-2, with D perhaps matching TRBD1 (5 bases). There are 14 residues in the CDR3. Per the germline V gene, CDR1 is GTSNPN and CDR2 is SVGIG (reference sequence). V lost 0 bases, J lost 0 bases, and 5 bases lay in between. In DNA, the CDR3 is TGTGCCTGGAGTGTCAGGGCGAACACCGGGGAGCTGTTTTTT. This gives the protein CAWSVRANTGELFF.

The chain joins TRBV5-4 to TRBJ2-2, with 10 bases lining up with TRBD1. V was clipped by 3 bases and J by 5 bases; unmatched bases: 1. CDR1 and CDR2 (germline): SGHNT, YYREEE (reference sequence). The CDR3 covers 14 residues. The CDR3: CASSWTGGTGELFF. Written as DNA, the CDR3 is TGTGCCAGCAGCTGGACAGGGGGAACCGGGGAGCTGTTTTTT.